One sample yielded the 21 T cell receptor beta chains listed below, sequenced in a study of T cell changes during pregnancy in multiple sclerosis. The assay was immunoSEQ multiplex PCR, and TCRdb's table has in-frame clones only and misses some. The sample lists about 31,000 clones, around nine tenths occurring once. The sequencing here drew on CD4+ T cells from peripheral blood mononuclear cells, taken in the first trimester of pregnancy. The receptors originated from a female donor in good health, enrolled as a control in a pregnancy study.

The chain employs TRBV5-4 and TRBJ2-3, with D hard to call. The V end lost 4 bases, the J end lost 0 bases, and 3 bases lay between the germline ends. CDR3 size: 12 residues. The germline gives CDR1 SGHNT, CDR2 YYREEE (reference sequence). The CDR3 coding sequence is TGTGCCAGCAGCACTAGCACAGATACGCAGTATTTT. Protein sequence: CASSTSTDTQYF.

The rearrangement uses TRBV11-3 and TRBJ2-3, with unresolved D. Trimming stripped 5 bases from V and 0 bases from J, with 12 bases between. There are 15 residues in the CDR3. Germline lookup yields CDR1 SGHNT and CDR2 YENEEA. CDR3 residues: CASSPQRLSTDTQYF. CDR3 nucleotide sequence: TGTGCCAGCAGCCCCCAGAGGCTTAGCACAGATACGCAGTATTTT.

Comment on this clone: Relative to the germline gene, one junction end is altered; a read error may explain this. This chain joins TRBV6-1 and TRBJ1-1; 8 bases are a match to TRBD1. Looked up from germline, CDR1 is MNHNS and CDR2 is SASEGT. This CDR3 contains 15 residues. As DNA, the CDR3 is TGTGCCAGCAGGGAAGAAGGACAGGGGAACACTGAAGCTTTCTTT. Translated: CASREEGQGNTEAFF.

The genes are TRBV5-1 and TRBJ1-1; no clear D gene. Trimming left V 0 bases short and J 4 bases short, with 16 bases between. Germline V lookup: CDR1 SGHRS, CDR2 YFSETQ. CDR3 size: 16 residues. CDR3 DNA: TGCGCCAGCAGCTTGGCGCGGCCGAAGCCGGGCACTGAAGCTTTCTTT. Translating it yields CASSLARPKPGTEAFF.

The gene calls are TRBV7-6 and TRBJ2-1, with 7 bases aligning to TRBD2. With 5 bases clipped from V and 5 bases from J, the junction kept 3 bases outside the gene matches. The CDR3 covers 13 residues. The germline V gene has CDR1 SGHVS and CDR2 FNYEAQ. CDR3 sequence reads: CASSPTSHNEQFF. The CDR3 coding sequence is TGTGCCAGCAGCCCGACTAGCCACAATGAGCAGTTCTTC.

This rearrangement joins TRBV2 to TRBJ1-2; no reliable D call. The CDR3 totals 14 residues. V lost 0 bases and J 7 bases, leaving 12 bases between the germline ends. Germline CDR1 is SNHLY and CDR2 is FYNNEI. Written as DNA, the CDR3 is TGTGCCAGCAGTGAAGCGACTACGTCGGGTGGCTACACCTTC. Translating gives CASSEATTSGGYTF.

The chain has TRBV11-1 and TRBJ1-1; TRBD1 matches 9 bases. The germline CDR1 and CDR2 sequences are SGHAT and FQDESV (reference sequence). The CDR3 is 15 amino acids. V dropped 5 bases and J dropped 4; count of bases not matched to a gene: 8. This CDR3 is CASSTPGTGLTEAFF. The CDR3 region has the DNA TGTGCCAGCAGCACACCCGGGACAGGGCTCACTGAAGCTTTCTTT.

This chain connects TRBV13 to TRBJ2-7, with D perhaps TRBD2 (5 bases). The CDR3 is made up of 14 amino acids. Deletions cut 2 bases from V and 5 bases from J, with 13 bases between. Germline lookup yields CDR1 PRHDT and CDR2 FYEKMQ (reference sequence). The CDR3 nucleotides read TGTGCCAGCAGCTTAAGAGGGTCGGGCGACGAGCAGTACTTC. Translating it yields CASSLRGSGDEQYF.

This chain links TRBV19 with TRBJ1-1, with D possibly being TRBD1 (5 bases). Germline V gene data show CDR1 as LNHDA and CDR2 as SQIVND (reference sequence). CDR3 length: 14 residues. The V and J ends lost 9 bases and 10 bases respectively, with 24 bases between them. The CDR3 nucleotides read TGTGCCAGCTCGGTCCCCGGGACTGGGCGTCTAGCTTTCTTT. This sequence encodes CASSVPGTGRLAFF.

The rearrangement uses TRBV7-9 and TRBJ1-1, with a weak D call TRBD1 (5 bases). Germline V lookup: CDR1 SEHNR, CDR2 FQNEAQ (reference sequence). This CDR3 region has 14 residues. Between the trimmed V and J ends, which lost 1 base and 4 bases, there was a span of 10 bases. The CDR3 coding sequence is TGTGCCAGCAGCTTAGGGGGCAGGACCACTGAAGCTTTCTTT. It codes for CASSLGGRTTEAFF.

The chain carries TRBV5-1 and TRBJ2-7; TRBD1 might be the D (5 bases). Germline CDR1 and CDR2: SGHRS and YFSETQ. The CDR3 totals 12 residues. V dropped 4 bases and J dropped 5 bases, with 10 bases sitting between them. The CDR3 spells CASSRTTDEQYF. Here the CDR3 DNA reads TGCGCCAGCAGCCGGACGACAGACGAGCAGTACTTC.

The J gene is TRBJ2-7, the V gene TRBV11-1; 10 bases map to TRBD1. From germline, CDR1 is SGHAT and CDR2 FQDESV (reference sequence). V lost 4 bases and J lost 6; bases outside the gene matches: 21. The CDR3 runs to 19 residues. CDR3 sequence (DNA): TGTGCCAGCAGCTCGATATTCACCTACGCCGGGACAGGGGTTCCCGAGCAGTACTTC. Its protein product is CASSSIFTYAGTGVPEQYF.

This chain joins TRBV7-2 and TRBJ2-1; 7 nucleotides agree with TRBD2. V shed 2 bases, J shed 3 bases, and the junction held 4 bases outside the gene matches. Per germline, CDR1 SGHTA and CDR2 FQGNSA. This CDR3 contains 15 residues. CDR3 loop: CASSLTGTNYNEQFF. The CDR3 DNA reads as TGTGCCAGCAGCTTAACCGGGACTAACTACAATGAGCAGTTCTTC.

The chain is built from TRBV29-1 and TRBJ2-5, with 11 bases lining up with TRBD1. The CDR3 contains 12 residues. Germline-derived CDR1 and CDR2 are SQVTM and ANQGSEA. V lost 7 bases to trimming and J lost 5 bases; unmatched junction nucleotides: 3. The CDR3 DNA is TGCAGCGCCGGGACAGGGGGGGAGACCCAGTACTTC. This gives the protein CSAGTGGETQYF.

J is TRBJ2-5 and V is TRBV5-1; the match to TRBD2 covers 9 bases. The V gene's germline CDR1 is SGHRS and CDR2 YFSETQ. This CDR3 is 18 amino acids long. Trimming took 2 bases from V and 3 from J; bases not matched to a gene: 14. CDR3 bases: TGCGCCAGCAGCTTTTTCCCTTCTGGCGGGGGGGGGAAAGAGACCCAGTACTTC. Its translation: CASSFFPSGGGGKETQYF.

The chain joins TRBV30 to TRBJ1-2, with D unresolved. Trimming removed 4 bases from V and 5 bases from J, with 8 bases in between. The CDR3 is 11 amino acids. Germline CDR1 is GTSNPN and CDR2 is SVGIG (reference sequence). This CDR3 reads CAWTAAYGYTF. CDR3 coding DNA: TGTGCCTGGACCGCAGCGTATGGCTACACCTTC.

The chain is built from TRBV4-3 and TRBJ2-7, with 8 bases fitting TRBD1. The CDR3 length is 14 residues. Germline trimming cut 0 bases from V and 7 bases from J; bases unmatched to any gene: 5. Germline CDR1 is LGHNA and CDR2 is YSLEER. The CDR3, as DNA: TGCGCCAGCAGCCAAGAGGACAGGGCGGGGGAGCAGTACTTC. Its protein is CASSQEDRAGEQYF.

In regard to this clone: Germline is not matched at one junction end, which may reflect a read error. The chain uses TRBV7-8 and TRBJ2-7, with 13 bases aligning to TRBD2. Germline CDR1 is SGHVS and CDR2 is FQNEAQ. CDR3 size: 18 residues. CDR3 sequence: CASILTSGGAYSSYEQYF. The CDR3, as DNA: TGTGCCAGCATCTTAACTAGCGGGGGGGCCTATAGCTCCTACGAGCAGTACTTC.

The chain employs TRBV19 and TRBJ1-4; a possible D gene is TRBD1 (5 bases). The germline V gene has CDR1 LNHDA and CDR2 SQIVND (reference sequence). This CDR3 region has 13 residues. Deletions cut 8 bases from V and 6 bases from J, with 13 bases between. The chain's CDR3 is CASWHRSDEKLFF. CDR3 bases: TGTGCCAGTTGGCACAGGTCGGATGAAAAACTGTTTTTT.

The rearrangement joins TRBV6-4 to TRBJ1-2; 7 nucleotides agree with TRBD1. Germline V gene data show CDR1 as MRHNA and CDR2 as SNTAGT. The CDR3 covers 15 residues. V lost 5 bases to trimming and J lost 0 bases; unmatched junction nucleotides: 6. In nucleotides, the CDR3 is TGTGCCAGCAGTCCCGAACAGGGGACTAACTATGGCTACACCTTC. Encoded protein: CASSPEQGTNYGYTF.

In its sample, this clone was seen once. The chain uses TRBV2 and TRBJ2-3, with 10 bases identical to TRBD1. The CDR3 runs 14 residues. Germline CDR1 reads SNHLY; CDR2 reads FYNNEI. Germline trimming cut 6 bases from V and 5 bases from J; bases unmatched to any gene: 5. The CDR3 region is CASRETGGLDTQYF. DNA for the CDR3: TGTGCCAGCAGGGAGACAGGGGGCTTAGATACGCAGTATTTT.